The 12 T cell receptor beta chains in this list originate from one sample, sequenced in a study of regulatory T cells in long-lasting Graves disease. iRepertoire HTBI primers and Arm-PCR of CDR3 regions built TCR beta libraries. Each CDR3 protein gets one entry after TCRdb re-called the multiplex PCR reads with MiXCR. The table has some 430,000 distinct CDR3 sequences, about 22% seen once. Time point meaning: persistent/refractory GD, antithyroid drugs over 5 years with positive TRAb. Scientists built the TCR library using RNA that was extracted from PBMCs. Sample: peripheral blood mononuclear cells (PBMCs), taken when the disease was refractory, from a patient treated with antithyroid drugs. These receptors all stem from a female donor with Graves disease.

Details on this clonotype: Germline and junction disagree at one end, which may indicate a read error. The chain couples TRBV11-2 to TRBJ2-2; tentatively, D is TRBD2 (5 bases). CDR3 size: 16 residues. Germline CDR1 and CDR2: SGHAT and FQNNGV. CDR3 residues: CGSSLERTADTGELFF. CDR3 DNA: TGTGGCAGCAGCTTAGAAAGGACTGCCGACACCGGGGAGCTGTTTTTT.

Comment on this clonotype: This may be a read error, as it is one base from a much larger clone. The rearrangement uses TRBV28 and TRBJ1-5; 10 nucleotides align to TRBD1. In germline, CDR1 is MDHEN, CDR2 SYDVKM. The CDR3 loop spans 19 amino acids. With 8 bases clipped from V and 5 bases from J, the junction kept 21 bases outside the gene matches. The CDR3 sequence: CASDSLGQGWSTSHQPQHF. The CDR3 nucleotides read TGTGCCAGCGATTCTCTGGGACAGGGGTGGTCAACCAGCCATCAGCCCCAGCATTTT.

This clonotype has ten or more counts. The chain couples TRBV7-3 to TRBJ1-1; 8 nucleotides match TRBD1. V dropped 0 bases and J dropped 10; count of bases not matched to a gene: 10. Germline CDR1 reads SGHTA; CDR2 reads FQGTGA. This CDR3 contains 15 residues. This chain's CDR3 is CASSLTGQGARGAFF. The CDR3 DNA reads TGTGCCAGCAGCTTAACCGGACAGGGTGCACGAGGAGCTTTCTTT. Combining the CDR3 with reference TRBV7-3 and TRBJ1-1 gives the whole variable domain GAGVSQTPSNKVTEKGKYVELRCDPISGHTALYWYRQSLGQGPEFLIYFQGTGAADDSGLPNDRFFAVRPEGSVSTLKIQRTERGDSAVYLCASSLTGQGARGAFFGQGTRLTVV.

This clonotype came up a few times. For the CDR3, the DNA is TGTGCCAGCAGTGTTGACATGAACACCGGGGAGCTGTTTTTT. It codes for CASSVDMNTGELFF. The chain joins TRBV6-1 to TRBJ2-2; D remains unclear. Trimming shortened V by 4 bases and J by 1 base, and 7 bases separated the two germline ends. The CDR3 spans 14 residues. Germline V gives CDR1 MNHNS, CDR2 SASEGT.

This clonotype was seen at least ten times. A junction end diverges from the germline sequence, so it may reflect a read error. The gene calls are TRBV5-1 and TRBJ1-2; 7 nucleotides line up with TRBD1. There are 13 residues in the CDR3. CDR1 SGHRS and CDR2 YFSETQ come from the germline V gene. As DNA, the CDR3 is TGTGCCAGCAGTTCACAGGGGAACTATGGCTACACCTTC. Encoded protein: CASSSQGNYGYTF.

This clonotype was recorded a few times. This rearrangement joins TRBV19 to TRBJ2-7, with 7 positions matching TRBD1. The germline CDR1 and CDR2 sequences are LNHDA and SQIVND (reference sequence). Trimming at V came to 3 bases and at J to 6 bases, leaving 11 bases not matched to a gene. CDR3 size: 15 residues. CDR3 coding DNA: TGTGCCAGTAGTATCATTTCAGGGGGTCAGGGCGAGCAGTACTTC. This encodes CASSIISGGQGEQYF. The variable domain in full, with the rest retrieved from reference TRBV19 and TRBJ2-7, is DGGITQSPKYLFRKEGQNVTLSCEQNLNHDAMYWYRQDPGQGLRLIYYSQIVNDFQKGDIAEGYSVSREKKESFPLTVTSAQKNPTAFYLCASSIISGGQGEQYFGPGTRLTVT.

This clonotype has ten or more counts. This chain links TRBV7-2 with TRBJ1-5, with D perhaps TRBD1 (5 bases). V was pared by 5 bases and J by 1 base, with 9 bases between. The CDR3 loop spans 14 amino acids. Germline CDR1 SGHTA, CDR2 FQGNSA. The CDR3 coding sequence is TGTGCCAGCAGCATGGGACTGAGCAATCAGCCCCAGCATTTT. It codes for CASSMGLSNQPQHF.

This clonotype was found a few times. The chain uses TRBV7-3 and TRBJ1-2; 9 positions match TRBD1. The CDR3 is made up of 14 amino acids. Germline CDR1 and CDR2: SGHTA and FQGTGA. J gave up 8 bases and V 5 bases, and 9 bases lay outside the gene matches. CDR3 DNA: TGTGCCAGCAGCCCCGACAGGGGGACACGCGGCTACACCTTC. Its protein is CASSPDRGTRGYTF.

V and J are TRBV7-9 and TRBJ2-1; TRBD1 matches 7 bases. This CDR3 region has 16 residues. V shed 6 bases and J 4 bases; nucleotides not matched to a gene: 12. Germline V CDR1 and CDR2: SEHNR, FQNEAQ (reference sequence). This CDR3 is CASSYTTGDIYNEQFF. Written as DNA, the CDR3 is TGTGCCAGCAGTTACACTACAGGGGACATATACAATGAGCAGTTCTTC.

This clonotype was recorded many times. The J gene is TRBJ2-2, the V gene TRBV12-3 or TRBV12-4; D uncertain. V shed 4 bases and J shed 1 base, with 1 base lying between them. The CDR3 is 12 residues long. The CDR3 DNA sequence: TGTGCCAGCAGTTGGAACACCGGGGAGCTGTTTTTT. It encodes CASSWNTGELFF.

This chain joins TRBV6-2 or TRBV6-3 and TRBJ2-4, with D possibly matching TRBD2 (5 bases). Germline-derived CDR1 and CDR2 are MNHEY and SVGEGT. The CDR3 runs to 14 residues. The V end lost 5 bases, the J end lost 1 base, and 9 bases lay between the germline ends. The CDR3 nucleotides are TGTGCCAGCAGTGTACGCGGGGCCAAAAACATTCAGTACTTC. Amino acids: CASSVRGAKNIQYF.

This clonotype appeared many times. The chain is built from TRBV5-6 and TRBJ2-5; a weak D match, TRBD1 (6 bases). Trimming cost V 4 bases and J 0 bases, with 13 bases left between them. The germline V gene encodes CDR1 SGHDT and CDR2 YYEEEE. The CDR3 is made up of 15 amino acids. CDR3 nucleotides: TGTGCCAGCAGCGCGGACAGACCCCACCAAGAGACCCAGTACTTC. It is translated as CASSADRPHQETQYF.